The source of this TCR beta chain is a study of cytomegalovirus exposure and HLA in healthy donors. Germline CDR1 is LGHNA and CDR2 is YSLEER. This CDR3 is 15 amino acids long. The ends were cut back, 0 bases at V and 4 bases at J, with 10 bases in the middle. The PCR made use of 60 Vbeta and 13 Jbeta primers. In the original workflow: In a later analysis, of around 80 million unique beta chains, 9 million to 11 million appeared in at least two donors. Profiled with immunoSEQ multiplex PCR; TCRdb holds only in-frame clones, not every one. V and J calls and clone size come straight from that table; D and trimming were deduced from the DNA. The sample contains about 160,000 clones, around three quarters of which appear only once.

The sequencing input was PBMCs. The sequence derives from a man aged 50 or older in good health and CMV-seropositive. The rearrangement joins TRBV4-3 to TRBJ1-5; D gene ambiguous. The CDR3 DNA reads as TGCGCCAGCAGCCAAGACCAGAACAGAAATCAGCCCCAGCATTTT. It is translated as CASSQDQNRNQPQHF.